One sample yielded the 32 T cell receptor beta chains listed below, sequenced in a study of blood T cell repertoires in COVID-19. Produced via immunoSEQ multiplex PCR; TCRdb's table is partial and in-frame only. The sample consists of tens of thousands of clones, 85% to 90% of them appearing once. Sequencing was done on a sample of peripheral blood. These TCRs come from a woman over 75 with acute or convalescent COVID-19.

V usage is TRBV5-1 and J usage is TRBJ2-7, with D tentatively TRBD2 (5 bases). There are 13 residues in the CDR3. Trimming shortened V by 5 bases and J by 0 bases, and 9 bases separated the two germline ends. Germline V gene data show CDR1 as SGHRS and CDR2 as YFSETQ. CDR3 protein: CASSGGYSYEQYF. CDR3 DNA: TGCGCCAGCAGTGGCGGGTACTCCTACGAGCAGTACTTC.

The V gene is TRBV12-5, the J gene TRBJ2-7; D is perhaps TRBD1 (6 bases). This CDR3 contains 12 residues. V was cut by 6 bases and J by 4 bases, with 10 bases left in between. Germline loops: CDR1 LGHNT, CDR2 FRNRAP. CDR3: CASGRTGYEQYF. CDR3 nucleotides: TGTGCTAGTGGCCGCACAGGGTACGAGCAGTACTTC.

The V call is TRBV3-1 (or the pseudogene TRBV3-2), the J call TRBJ2-7, with D maybe TRBD2 (6 bases). Germline assignment: CDR1 LGHDT and CDR2 YNNKEL (reference sequence). V shed 5 bases and J shed 3 bases, with 17 bases lying between them. The CDR3 is made up of 15 amino acids. The CDR3 sequence: CASSSRSGFHYEQYF. CDR3 in DNA: TGTGCCAGCAGCTCCCGGAGCGGGTTTCACTACGAGCAGTACTTC.

In this sample, this clone turned up a few times. V gene TRBV2 combines with J gene TRBJ2-4, with 9 bases fitting TRBD2. With V trimmed by 4 bases and J by 5 bases, 6 bases remained unmatched. CDR1 is SNHLY, CDR2 FYNNEI, per germline. This CDR3 is built from 15 residues. The CDR3 region has the DNA TGTGCCAGCAGTGGGCGGGGGGGCCGCGAAAACATTCAGTACTTC. Translating gives CASSGRGGRENIQYF.

This chain connects TRBV7-8 to TRBJ1-5; D not resolved. The CDR3 has 13 amino acids. Trimming left V 7 bases short and J 2 bases short, with 9 bases between. Germline V gene data show CDR1 as SGHVS and CDR2 as FQNEAQ. The chain's CDR3 is CASNLDGNQPQHF. CDR3 in DNA: TGTGCCAGCAATTTAGATGGCAATCAGCCCCAGCATTTT.

As regards this clone: At one end the junction does not follow the germline gene, possibly because of a read error. V is TRBV4-3 and J is TRBJ1-5; possible D gene TRBD1, 5 bases. Germline CDR1 and CDR2: LGHNA and YSLEER. This CDR3 has 15 amino acids. The chain's CDR3 is CASSKEIGANQPQHF. The CDR3 coding sequence is TGCGCCAGCAGCAAAGAGATTGGGGCCAATCAGCCCCAGCATTTT.

The chain employs TRBV11-3 and TRBJ2-3; D may be TRBD2 (7 bases). V was clipped by 4 bases and J by 4 bases, with 12 bases between them. Germline V lookup: CDR1 SGHNT, CDR2 YENEEA. This CDR3 is built from 14 residues. The DNA for the CDR3 is TGTGCCAGCAGCTCCCAGGGGAGGGCAGATACGCAGTATTTT. Protein sequence: CASSSQGRADTQYF.

The V and J genes are TRBV19 and TRBJ2-3; 10 positions agree with TRBD1. Trimming cost V 7 bases and J 4 bases; bases outside gene matches: 8. Per germline, CDR1 LNHDA and CDR2 SQIVND (reference sequence). The CDR3 is 15 residues long. CDR3 nucleotides: TGTGCCAGTACCATCGGGACAGGGGTTTCAGATACGCAGTATTTT. Amino acids: CASTIGTGVSDTQYF.

This rearrangement joins TRBV7-2 to TRBJ2-7; D call uncertain. The CDR3 runs to 16 residues. The germline gives CDR1 SGHTA, CDR2 FQGNSA. V was clipped by 0 bases and J by 0 bases, with 12 bases between them. The CDR3 region has the DNA TGTGCCAGCAGCTTAGCCGCACACCATTTCTCCTACGAGCAGTACTTC. This sequence encodes CASSLAAHHFSYEQYF. Based on the CDR3 plus reference TRBV7-2 and TRBJ2-7, the full variable domain is GAGVSQSPSNKVTEKGKDVELRCDPISGHTALYWYRQSLGQGLEFLIYFQGNSAPDKSGLPSDRFSAERTGGSVSTLTIQRTQQEDSAVYLCASSLAAHHFSYEQYFGPGTRLTVT.

A single count supports this clone. The chain recombines TRBV7-2 with TRBJ2-7, with 7 bases identical to TRBD2. Germline V lookup: CDR1 SGHTA, CDR2 FQGNSA. This CDR3 spans 17 amino acids. The trim removed 1 base at V and 2 bases at J, leaving 11 bases unmatched. The DNA of the CDR3 is TGTGCCAGCAGCTTAGGCGGGGGTCGTTTGGCTACCTACGAGCAGTACTTC. Protein sequence: CASSLGGGRLATYEQYF.

V is TRBV11-3 and J is TRBJ2-3; possibly TRBD2 for D (5 bases). Germline CDR1 and CDR2: SGHNT and YENEEA. The CDR3 is 13 residues long. V gave up 7 bases and J gave up 3 bases, with 11 bases separating them. The CDR3 region has the DNA TGTGCCAGCACCCTCCGAGGGACAGATACGCAGTATTTT. Translated: CASTLRGTDTQYF.

The J gene is TRBJ2-1, the V gene TRBV5-1; 12 bases are a match to TRBD2. CDR1 is SGHRS and CDR2 is YFSETQ in the germline V gene. The CDR3 loop spans 18 amino acids. Trimming took 4 bases from V and 7 from J; bases not matched to a gene: 15. DNA of the CDR3: TGCGCCAGCAGCGCATTGGCCCCGACTAGCGGGAGTGGTAATGAGCAGTTCTTC. It translates to CASSALAPTSGSGNEQFF.

This sequence joins TRBV19 and TRBJ1-2; TRBD1 aligns across 7 bases. This CDR3 is 15 amino acids long. Germline trimming cut 3 bases from V and 8 bases from J; bases unmatched to any gene: 12. CDR1 and CDR2 (germline): LNHDA, SQIVND (reference sequence). The CDR3 is CASSINPRQGGGYTF. CDR3 sequence (DNA): TGTGCCAGTAGTATCAACCCCCGACAGGGAGGCGGCTACACCTTC.

This chain links TRBV7-2 with TRBJ2-2; 11 positions match TRBD2. V dropped 9 bases and J dropped 3; count of bases not matched to a gene: 3. Per the germline V gene, CDR1 is SGHTA and CDR2 is FQGNSA. The CDR3 covers 14 residues. The CDR3 is CASQTSGDTGELFF. In nucleotides, the CDR3 is TGTGCCAGTCAGACTAGCGGGGACACCGGGGAGCTGTTTTTT. The whole variable domain, filled in from reference TRBV7-2 and TRBJ2-2, reads GAGVSQSPSNKVTEKGKDVELRCDPISGHTALYWYRQSLGQGLEFLIYFQGNSAPDKSGLPSDRFSAERTGGSVSTLTIQRTQQEDSAVYLCASQTSGDTGELFFGEGSRLTVL.

This clone showed up just once. V and J are TRBV19 and TRBJ1-2; D is unclear. Between the trimmed V and J ends, which lost 4 bases and 6 bases, there was a span of 9 bases. The CDR3 loop spans 12 amino acids. CDR1 is LNHDA and CDR2 is SQIVND in the germline V gene (reference sequence). The CDR3 DNA sequence: TGTGCCAGTAGTAGCGGGTCGCATGGCTACACCTTC. Translated, it gives CASSSGSHGYTF.

The chain combines TRBV7-9 with TRBJ1-6; D is ambiguous. V lost 2 bases and J lost 7, with 9 bases in between. Germline assignment: CDR1 SEHNR and CDR2 FQNEAQ (reference sequence). The CDR3 contains 14 residues. In DNA, the CDR3 is TGTGCCAGCAGCTTAAACCAGGAAAATTCACCCCTCCACTTT. The encoded protein is CASSLNQENSPLHF.

The genes are TRBV7-2 and TRBJ1-1; the D gene is possibly TRBD1 (6 bases). Trimming stripped 5 bases from V and 2 bases from J, with 18 bases between. The CDR3 extends over 16 amino acids. CDR1 and CDR2 from the germline V gene are SGHTA and FQGNSA. Here the CDR3 reads CASSPPRGPLNTEAFF. In DNA form, the CDR3 reads TGTGCCAGCAGCCCGCCCAGGGGCCCCCTAAACACTGAAGCTTTCTTT.

This chain links TRBV5-4 with TRBJ1-5; D is ambiguous. The CDR3 covers 13 residues. Germline values: CDR1 SGHNT, CDR2 YYREEE (reference sequence). V was shortened by 3 bases and J by 4 bases, with 8 bases between the two germline ends. In DNA, the CDR3 is TGTGCCAGCAGCTCGGGAGGGAATCAGCCCCAGCATTTT. Translated: CASSSGGNQPQHF.

This rearrangement joins TRBV3-1 (or the pseudogene TRBV3-2) to TRBJ2-4; 7 nucleotides line up with TRBD2. CDR3 length equals 14 residues. Germline V gene sequence: CDR1 LGHDT, CDR2 YNNKEL (reference sequence). V shed 1 base, J shed 6 bases, and the junction held 3 bases outside the gene matches. The CDR3 sequence is CASSQGEGGNIQYF. The CDR3 DNA is TGTGCCAGCAGCCAAGGGGAGGGCGGAAACATTCAGTACTTC.

The rearrangement uses TRBV19 and TRBJ1-4; TRBD1 matches at 7 bases. CDR3 length: 18 amino acids. Germline V gene lookup returns CDR1 LNHDA and CDR2 SQIVND (reference sequence). V shed 2 bases, J shed 3 bases, and the junction held 12 bases outside the gene matches. For the CDR3, the DNA is TGTGCCAGTAGTATATACTCGACAGGGACTGGCGCTAATGAAAAACTGTTTTTT. Its protein product is CASSIYSTGTGANEKLFF.

The V gene is TRBV6-1, the J gene TRBJ2-7; TRBD2 matches at 8 bases. The germline V gene encodes CDR1 MNHNS and CDR2 SASEGT. Trimming took 2 bases from V and 4 from J; bases not matched to a gene: 4. The CDR3 extends over 14 amino acids. The CDR3 reads CASSEPSGSYEQYF. The CDR3 nucleotides are TGTGCCAGCAGTGAACCTAGCGGGTCTTACGAGCAGTACTTC.

Of note for this clone: Additional DNA sequences in this sample encode the identical CDR3. The chain recombines TRBV5-4 with TRBJ2-3; 11 bases line up with TRBD2. Germline V gene sequence: CDR1 SGHNT, CDR2 YYREEE (reference sequence). Germline trimming cut 1 base from V and 0 bases from J; bases unmatched to any gene: 1. The CDR3 covers 16 residues. CDR3: CASSLRLAGSTDTQYF. The CDR3 nucleotides read TGTGCCAGCAGCTTGAGACTAGCGGGGAGCACAGATACGCAGTATTTT.

The CDR3 DNA reads as TGTGCCAGCAGCCAAGAGGATCGCGCGAAAGGGGACAGGGGCAATCAGCCCCAGCATTTT. This translates into CASSQEDRAKGDRGNQPQHF. The chain uses TRBV3-1 (or the pseudogene TRBV3-2) and TRBJ1-5; the match to TRBD1 covers 9 bases. Germline CDR1 reads LGHDT; CDR2 reads YNNKEL (reference sequence). The V segment lost 0 bases and the J segment 2 bases; nucleotides outside the gene matches: 14. The CDR3 runs 20 residues.

The chain is built from TRBV2 and TRBJ2-5, with TRBD1 as a possible D gene (5 bases). This CDR3 comprises 13 residues. Germline loops: CDR1 SNHLY, CDR2 FYNNEI. V shed 8 bases and J shed 2 bases, with 12 bases lying between them. The CDR3 sequence is CASGRQIQETQYF. The DNA of the CDR3 is TGTGCCAGCGGCAGACAGATACAAGAGACCCAGTACTTC.

This clone was picked up one time. This rearrangement joins TRBV18 to TRBJ2-1, with D possibly TRBD2 on 7 matching bases. This CDR3 has 14 amino acids. Trimming took off 4 bases at V and 7 bases at J, with 14 bases between the two ends. The germline gives CDR1 KGHSH, CDR2 LQKENI. CDR3 sequence reads: CASSQGGGWNEQFF. The CDR3 DNA is TGTGCCAGCTCACAAGGGGGGGGTTGGAATGAGCAGTTCTTC.

The rearrangement uses TRBV7-2 and TRBJ1-3; D is undetermined. Between the trimmed V and J ends, which lost 6 bases and 0 bases, there was a span of 24 bases. Germline CDR1 SGHTA, CDR2 FQGNSA. The CDR3 runs 19 residues. The CDR3 region is CASSLTPGSARHSGNTIYF. The DNA for the CDR3 is TGTGCCAGCAGTCTTACTCCCGGGTCCGCTCGCCACTCTGGAAACACCATATATTTT.

The gene calls are TRBV12-3 or TRBV12-4 and TRBJ2-1; 7 bases are shared with TRBD1. The CDR3 sequence is 11 residues long. V lost 5 bases, J lost 14 bases, and 6 bases stayed unmatched. CDR3 nucleotides: TGTGCCAGCAGTCTTGGAACAGGGGAGTTCTTC. It specifies CASSLGTGEFF.

This rearrangement joins TRBV6-5 to TRBJ1-3; D is uncertain. The ends were cut back, 7 bases at V and 0 bases at J, with 10 bases in the middle. Germline CDR1 is MNHEY and CDR2 is SVGAGI. The CDR3 is 14 residues long. CDR3 sequence (DNA): TGTGCCAGCACCTCCAGGCTCTCTGGAAACACCATATATTTT. This translates into CASTSRLSGNTIYF.

This chain connects TRBV5-4 to TRBJ2-3; 8 bases map to TRBD1. Germline assignment: CDR1 SGHNT and CDR2 YYREEE (reference sequence). This CDR3 spans 18 amino acids. The V and J ends lost 5 bases and 5 bases, in that order; junction bases with no gene match: 19. CDR3 sequence: CASRALKASTGAKDTQYF. DNA of the CDR3: TGTGCCAGCAGAGCGCTAAAGGCATCGACAGGGGCGAAAGATACGCAGTATTTT.

The rearrangement uses TRBV5-1 and TRBJ1-2; no definite D call. The germline V gene has CDR1 SGHRS and CDR2 YFSETQ. The CDR3 totals 15 residues. Between the trimmed V and J ends, which lost 0 bases and 3 bases, there was a span of 12 bases. The CDR3 region has the DNA TGCGCCAGCAGCTTGGAGCCAGGTTCAGACTATGGCTACACCTTC. This encodes CASSLEPGSDYGYTF.

As DNA, the CDR3 is TGCGCCAGCACCGAACCGGGGGACAATGAGCAGTTCTTC. It specifies CASTEPGDNEQFF. The chain is built from TRBV5-1 and TRBJ2-1; weak D call: TRBD2 (6 bases). Trimming removed 6 bases at V and 5 bases at J, with 12 bases between. This CDR3 region has 13 residues. Germline-derived CDR1 and CDR2 are SGHRS and YFSETQ.

The chain is built from TRBV10-1 and TRBJ2-7; 10 bases are a match to TRBD1. After removal of 3 bases from V and 4 bases from J, the junction contained 6 bases not matched to a gene. The CDR3 runs to 15 residues. Germline assignment: CDR1 WNHNN and CDR2 SYGVQD (reference sequence). CDR3 in amino acids: CASSDGQGVIYEQYF. CDR3 DNA: TGCGCCAGCAGTGATGGACAGGGGGTCATATACGAGCAGTACTTC.